A single sample gave rise to the 2 T cell receptor beta chains below, sequenced in a study of T cell responses to AZD1222 COVID-19 vaccine. Method: immunoSEQ multiplex PCR; TCRdb's copy keeps in-frame clones and lacks some. Among around 180,000 clones listed, 80% to 90% were seen once. This specimen was peripheral blood, taken on day 0 of AZD1222 vaccination. These receptors were taken from an adult in good health.

V is TRBV7-3 and J is TRBJ1-2, with 12 bases identical to TRBD1. CDR3 length: 14 amino acids. The J segment lost 7 bases and the V segment lost 3 bases, leaving 3 bases of the junction unmatched. CDR1 is SGHTA and CDR2 is FQGTGA in the germline V gene. CDR3 amino acids: CASSLGQGAGGYTF. The CDR3 bases are TGTGCCAGCAGCTTGGGACAGGGGGCAGGTGGCTACACCTTC. The full variable domain, in which reference TRBV7-3 and TRBJ1-2 provide the parts outside the CDR3, is GAGVSQTPSNKVTEKGKYVELRCDPISGHTALYWYRQSLGQGPEFLIYFQGTGAADDSGLPNDRFFAVRPEGSVSTLKIQRTERGDSAVYLCASSLGQGAGGYTFGSGTRLTVV.

A note on this clone: Other DNA sequences from this sample encode an identical CDR3 as well. This chain links TRBV19 with TRBJ1-1; D is perhaps TRBD1 (6 bases). This CDR3 has 14 amino acids. Trimming cost V 2 bases and J 0 bases, with 7 bases left between them. CDR1 is LNHDA, CDR2 SQIVND, per germline (reference sequence). The CDR3 bases are TGTGCCAGTAGTATACAGGGGATGAACACTGAAGCTTTCTTT. This codes for CASSIQGMNTEAFF.